The 24 T cell receptor beta chains reported below all come from one sample, sequenced in a study of blood T cell repertoires in COVID-19. Profiling relied on immunoSEQ multiplex PCR, and the TCRdb table lists in-frame clones only, not all of them. The sample consists of about 300,000 clones, roughly 85% of them appearing once. The specimen sequenced was PBMCs or T cells enriched from blood (not recorded which). Receptors originate from a woman in her 30s who had recovered from COVID-19.

The V and J genes are TRBV30 and TRBJ2-3; perhaps TRBD1 as D (5 bases). The CDR3 is made up of 13 amino acids. The germline gives CDR1 GTSNPN, CDR2 SVGIG (reference sequence). Deletions cut 0 bases from V and 2 bases from J, with 6 bases between. CDR3 sequence: CAWSVQATDTQYF. CDR3 bases: TGTGCCTGGAGTGTACAGGCCACAGATACGCAGTATTTT.

The rearrangement uses TRBV3-1 (or the pseudogene TRBV3-2) and TRBJ2-7; 9 bases align to TRBD1. CDR1 is LGHDT, CDR2 YNNKEL, per germline (reference sequence). There are 14 residues in the CDR3. V lost 4 bases to trimming and J lost 5 bases; unmatched junction nucleotides: 6. DNA of the CDR3: TGTGCCAGCAGCCCCCGGGACAGGGCCCACGAGCAGTACTTC. It encodes CASSPRDRAHEQYF.

This clone was found a few times. The chain carries TRBV28 and TRBJ1-3; possibly TRBD1 for D (5 bases). CDR3 length: 13 amino acids. Trimming took off 6 bases at V and 3 bases at J, with 9 bases between the two ends. From germline, CDR1 is MDHEN and CDR2 SYDVKM. CDR3 loop: CASRGQSGNTIYF. The DNA of the CDR3 is TGTGCCAGCAGGGGGCAGAGTGGAAACACCATATATTTT. Together with reference TRBV28 and TRBJ1-3, the CDR3 gives the full variable domain: DVKVTQSSRYLVKRTGEKVFLECVQDMDHENMFWYRQDPGLGLRLIYFSYDVKMKEKGDIPEGYSVSREKKERFSLILESASTNQTSMYLCASRGQSGNTIYFGEGSWLTVV.

The chain uses TRBV12-3 or TRBV12-4 and TRBJ1-6; D gene uncertain. The CDR3 has 13 amino acids. V lost 6 bases, J lost 7 bases, and 10 bases lay in between. CDR3 sequence (DNA): TGTGCCAGCAGGGAGATCGGGAATTCACCCCTCCACTTT. Translating gives CASREIGNSPLHF.

V usage is TRBV11-1 and J usage is TRBJ1-4, with a weak D call TRBD1 (5 bases). The CDR3 sequence is 13 residues long. The germline CDR1 and CDR2 sequences are SGHAT and FQDESV (reference sequence). Trimming took 5 bases from V and 8 from J, leaving 12 bases between them. The CDR3 nucleotides read TGTGCCAGCAGCCCCCAGGGAGGCGAAAAACTGTTTTTT. This encodes CASSPQGGEKLFF.

This chain joins TRBV4-1 and TRBJ2-2; 7 nucleotides align to TRBD1. This CDR3 comprises 18 residues. V lost 2 bases to trimming and J lost 1 base; unmatched junction nucleotides: 10. Germline CDR1 is MGHRA and CDR2 is YSYEKL. CDR3 coding DNA: TGCGCCAGCAGCCAAACCCAAAGACAGGGACAGAACACCGGGGAGCTGTTTTTT. This codes for CASSQTQRQGQNTGELFF.

The chain couples TRBV11-2 to TRBJ1-2; 10 nucleotides line up with TRBD1. The CDR3 runs to 14 residues. With 6 bases clipped from V and 4 bases from J, the junction kept 5 bases outside the gene matches. CDR1 SGHAT and CDR2 FQNNGV come from the germline V gene. CDR3 region: CASSSGQGPYGYTF. Written as DNA, the CDR3 is TGTGCCAGCAGTTCGGGACAGGGGCCCTATGGCTACACCTTC. The full variable domain, completed using reference TRBV11-2 and TRBJ1-2, is EAGVAQSPRYKIIEKRQSVAFWCNPISGHATLYWYQQILGQGPKLLIQFQNNGVVDDSQLPKDRFSAERLKGVDSTLKIQPAKLEDSAVYLCASSSGQGPYGYTFGSGTRLTVV.

The CDR3: CASSAKGQGTAGNTIYF. The CDR3 DNA sequence: TGTGCCAGCAGCGCCAAGGGACAGGGTACGGCTGGAAACACCATATATTTT. The chain recombines TRBV9 with TRBJ1-3, with 9 bases that match TRBD1. Germline trimming cut 3 bases from V and 2 bases from J; bases unmatched to any gene: 9. Germline V gene sequence: CDR1 SGDLS, CDR2 YYNGEE. This CDR3 is built from 17 residues.

The chain couples TRBV4-1 to TRBJ2-2; 10 bases are a match to TRBD2. The CDR3 runs 15 residues. V shed 2 bases and J 7 bases; nucleotides not matched to a gene: 4. Germline CDR1 is MGHRA and CDR2 is YSYEKL. The CDR3 reads CASSQLAGGVGELFF. The CDR3 DNA is TGCGCCAGCAGCCAATTAGCGGGGGGAGTCGGGGAGCTGTTTTTT.

The chain has TRBV6-4 and TRBJ2-2, with TRBD2 matching 7 bases. V gave up 3 bases and J gave up 6 bases; unmatched junction bases: 10. The germline V gene encodes CDR1 MRHNA and CDR2 SNTAGT. This CDR3 is built from 16 residues. This chain's CDR3 is CASSESPRGSPGELFF. The DNA for the CDR3 is TGTGCCAGCAGTGAGTCCCCGCGGGGGAGCCCCGGGGAGCTGTTTTTT.

The chain has TRBV7-6 and TRBJ1-5, with 7 positions matching TRBD1. The germline V gene encodes CDR1 SGHVS and CDR2 FNYEAQ. This CDR3 is built from 16 residues. The trim removed 5 bases at V and 4 bases at J, leaving 11 bases unmatched. The CDR3 region is CASSPSITGENQPQHF. The CDR3 DNA is TGTGCCAGCAGCCCCTCGATCACAGGGGAAAATCAGCCCCAGCATTTT.

The V and J genes are TRBV3-1 (or the pseudogene TRBV3-2) and TRBJ2-1; 8 nucleotides match TRBD2. The CDR3 is 15 residues long. Losses at the gene ends were 3 bases for V and 7 bases for J; bases not matched to a gene: 8. Germline assignment: CDR1 LGHDT and CDR2 YNNKEL (reference sequence). Here the CDR3 reads CASSQVTGGTNEQFF. In DNA, the CDR3 is TGTGCCAGCAGCCAGGTAACGGGGGGGACTAATGAGCAGTTCTTC.

This clone has more than one count but fewer than ten. CDR3 protein: CTTGGAGTEAFF. CDR3 in DNA: TGCACGACAGGGGGCGCGGGCACTGAAGCTTTCTTT. The chain employs TRBV29-1 and TRBJ1-1, with 10 positions matching TRBD1. This CDR3 spans 12 amino acids. The germline V gene has CDR1 SQVTM and CDR2 ANQGSEA.

The chain recombines TRBV12-3 or TRBV12-4 with TRBJ2-7; D is unresolved. V was trimmed by 3 bases and J by 2 bases, leaving 8 bases between them. The CDR3 runs 13 residues. The CDR3 loop reads CASSFGLPYEQYF. The CDR3 DNA reads TGTGCCAGCAGTTTTGGCCTTCCCTACGAGCAGTACTTC.

This chain connects TRBV19 to TRBJ2-1, with 8 nucleotides matching TRBD1. The V and J ends lost 7 bases and 5 bases, in that order; junction bases with no gene match: 13. CDR3 length: 16 residues. CDR1 is LNHDA and CDR2 is SQIVND in the germline V gene (reference sequence). DNA for the CDR3: TGTGCCAGTACTCCAGACAGGGGAACGGGGCACAATGAGCAGTTCTTC. Translated: CASTPDRGTGHNEQFF.

This rearrangement joins TRBV7-2 to TRBJ1-5; unclear D gene. In germline, CDR1 is SGHTA, CDR2 FQGNSA. Trimming took off 1 base at V and 1 base at J, with 8 bases between the two ends. The CDR3 extends over 15 amino acids. In DNA, the CDR3 is TGTGCCAGCAGCTTAGATGCGGCGAGCAATCAGCCCCAGCATTTT. This gives the protein CASSLDAASNQPQHF.

The chain carries TRBV7-9 and TRBJ2-1, with D perhaps TRBD2 (5 bases). The CDR3 is 14 amino acids. The germline V and J ends were trimmed by 5 bases and 6 bases, with 14 bases remaining between them. Germline-derived CDR1 and CDR2 are SEHNR and FQNEAQ (reference sequence). The CDR3 is CASSESPSSNEQFF. The CDR3 DNA reads as TGTGCCAGCAGCGAGAGTCCTAGCTCCAATGAGCAGTTCTTC.

This clone was counted only a few times. The rearrangement links TRBV9 to TRBJ1-2; TRBD1 matches 7 bases. Trimming cost V 4 bases and J 9 bases; bases outside gene matches: 21. The CDR3 spans 17 residues. The V gene's germline CDR1 is SGDLS and CDR2 YYNGEE. CDR3 protein: CASSPTRGQAVLGRYTF. CDR3 nucleotides: TGTGCCAGCAGCCCAACCCGAGGACAGGCGGTTTTGGGACGCTACACCTTC.

This chain links TRBV5-1 with TRBJ1-3, with TRBD1 matching 7 bases. This CDR3 region has 14 residues. Germline V gene data show CDR1 as SGHRS and CDR2 as YFSETQ. J was trimmed by 4 bases and V by 4 bases; bases with no gene match: 5. CDR3 region: CASSMGQQGNTIYF. The CDR3 DNA sequence: TGCGCCAGCAGCATGGGACAGCAAGGAAACACCATATATTTT.

The rearrangement links TRBV4-1 to TRBJ1-6; 10 nucleotides agree with TRBD1. J lost 10 bases, V lost 10 bases, and 13 bases had no gene match. Germline V gene sequence: CDR1 MGHRA, CDR2 YSYEKL. The CDR3 sequence is 15 residues long. The CDR3 DNA reads as TGCGCCACCACGAGTGGACAGGGGGTAAGGTCACCCCTCCACTTT. This sequence encodes CATTSGQGVRSPLHF.

This chain joins TRBV30 and TRBJ1-6, with unresolved D. Germline V gives CDR1 GTSNPN, CDR2 SVGIG (reference sequence). With 3 bases removed from V and 7 bases from J, the gap between germline ends came to 16 bases. This CDR3 is 15 amino acids long. In nucleotides, the CDR3 is TGTGCCTGGAGGAAAACATATGGGGAGAATTCACCCCTCCACTTT. The encoded protein is CAWRKTYGENSPLHF.

The chain is built from TRBV10-3 and TRBJ2-1; 8 bases fit TRBD2. The CDR3 extends over 18 amino acids. The germline V gene has CDR1 ENHRY and CDR2 SYGVKD. J was trimmed by 0 bases and V by 0 bases; bases with no gene match: 7. The CDR3, as DNA: TGTGCCATCAGTGAGTCGGGATTAGCGGGGAGCTCCTACAATGAGCAGTTCTTC. Its protein is CAISESGLAGSSYNEQFF.

This rearrangement joins TRBV5-1 to TRBJ1-1; 10 bases match TRBD1. The junction had 12 bases not matched to a gene; V was cut back by 4 bases and J by 6 bases. The CDR3 is made up of 16 amino acids. The germline V gene encodes CDR1 SGHRS and CDR2 YFSETQ. CDR3 DNA: TGCGCCAGCAGCAACCCATCGGGACAGGGGTATTCTGAAGCTTTCTTT. Translated, it gives CASSNPSGQGYSEAFF.

The chain employs TRBV4-1 and TRBJ1-4; D is perhaps TRBD1 (6 bases). This CDR3 spans 13 amino acids. The germline CDR1 and CDR2 sequences are MGHRA and YSYEKL. V was clipped by 0 bases and J by 13 bases, with 12 bases between them. The CDR3 DNA follows: TGCGCCAGCAGCCAAGATCCCAGGGGCGGACTGTTTTTT. Amino acid sequence: CASSQDPRGGLFF.